The present TCR beta chain was sequenced within a study of technical replicates of blood from a handful of donors. The method was immunoSEQ multiplex PCR; TCRdb's version includes in-frame clones alone and lacks a portion of them. The sample lists 68,000 or so clones; roughly nine tenths were seen once. CDR1 is SEHNR and CDR2 is FQNEAQ in the germline V gene (reference sequence). V was pared by 5 bases and J by 5 bases, with 9 bases between. CDR3 length: 12 residues. Sequencing used T cells isolated from PBMCs. The rearrangement joins TRBV7-9 to TRBJ1-1; D is unresolved. The sequence was obtained from a human donor in good health. CDR3 nucleotides: TGTGCCAGCAGCACTAAAACGACTGAAGCTTTCTTT. This sequence encodes CASSTKTTEAFF. The entire variable domain, with the rest obtained from reference TRBV7-9 and TRBJ1-1, is as follows: DTGVSQNPRHKITKRGQNVTFRCDPISEHNRLYWYRQTLGQGPEFLTYFQNEAQLEKSRLLSDRFSAERPKGSFSTLEIQRTEQGDSAMYLCASSTKTTEAFFGQGTRLTVV.